This T cell receptor (beta chain) was documented in a study of blood T cell repertoires in COVID-19. Looking at the study overall: There were acute and convalescent COVID-19 samples, and they came from the United States, Italy and Spain. T cells, B-cell-depleted T cells, or PBMCs provided the cDNA or gDNA that served as material.

In Seattle, patients joined the study during active infection and were tracked longitudinally. V was pared by 3 bases and J by 5 bases, with 3 bases of the junction left unmatched. CDR3 length: 13 amino acids. Germline CDR1 SGDLS, CDR2 YYNGEE. As processed by the authors: Amplification from reference gene primers served as the basis for estimated nucleated cell counts. The repertoire was sequenced with immunoSEQ multiplex PCR; TCRdb's copy has only in-frame clones and lacks some. The V and J calls and the clone size are those of that table, but D and trimming were determined from the DNA. Among more than 350,000 clones listed, more than 75% were seen once.

The sequenced sample was peripheral blood. The rearrangement uses TRBV9 and TRBJ1-2, with 8 bases identical to TRBD1. The clonotype was recovered from a woman aged 30 to 39 with COVID-19, enrolled during active disease. The chain's CDR3 is CASSGTGWYGYTF. The DNA of the CDR3 is TGTGCCAGCAGCGGGACAGGGTGGTATGGCTACACCTTC.